The sequence of this T cell receptor (beta chain) was determined in a study of cytomegalovirus exposure and HLA in healthy donors. General study points: Confirmation in vitro established that three CMV-associated chains were specific for CMV antigens.

Trimming left V 4 bases short and J 4 bases short, with 14 bases between. The length of the CDR3 is 14 residues. Germline V lookup: CDR1 SGHRS, CDR2 YFSETQ. The PCR ran on 60 Vbeta and 13 Jbeta primers. Profiling relied on immunoSEQ multiplex PCR, and the TCRdb table lists in-frame clones only, not all of them. The data show 200,000 or so clones, around 81% seen once. This clone was recorded once. Its antigen is currently unknown. The rearrangement joins TRBV5-1 to TRBJ1-2; no reliable D call. The sequenced sample consisted of PBMCs. The TCR sequence derives from a woman under 30 in good health and CMV-seropositive. The CDR3 DNA is TGCGCCAGCAGCCGTGATGGGCAGACCTATGGCTACACCTTC. Residues: CASSRDGQTYGYTF.